This record looks at one T cell receptor beta chain sequence and its context. Its antigen remains unknown. These data are taken from a study of cytomegalovirus exposure and HLA in healthy donors. Study as a whole: Of all 400 or so donors who were genotyped, 81% belonged to the Caucasian-associated ancestry cluster. Study results and caveats: The authors assumed roughly uniform sequencing depth across donors for presence/absence analyses. Indistinguishability led to the exclusion of some V segments, TRBV6-2 and TRBV6-3 included. Cytomegalovirus association was assigned to 170 or so TCR beta chains.

The PCR used 60 Vbeta and 13 Jbeta primers. Assay used: immunoSEQ multiplex PCR; TCRdb lists only in-frame clones, some missing. The sample lists about 130,000 clones; roughly 72% were seen once. The germline gives CDR1 LNHDA, CDR2 SQIVND (reference sequence). Losses at the gene ends were 6 bases for V and 4 bases for J; bases not matched to a gene: 6. This CDR3 has 14 residues. The sample comprised PBMCs. This sequence joins TRBV19 and TRBJ1-5; 7 nucleotides align to TRBD1. This receptor was taken from a man aged 40-49 years in good health and CMV-seropositive. The CDR3 protein is CASRQDRANQPQHF. The CDR3 bases are TGTGCCAGTAGGCAAGACAGGGCTAATCAGCCCCAGCATTTT.